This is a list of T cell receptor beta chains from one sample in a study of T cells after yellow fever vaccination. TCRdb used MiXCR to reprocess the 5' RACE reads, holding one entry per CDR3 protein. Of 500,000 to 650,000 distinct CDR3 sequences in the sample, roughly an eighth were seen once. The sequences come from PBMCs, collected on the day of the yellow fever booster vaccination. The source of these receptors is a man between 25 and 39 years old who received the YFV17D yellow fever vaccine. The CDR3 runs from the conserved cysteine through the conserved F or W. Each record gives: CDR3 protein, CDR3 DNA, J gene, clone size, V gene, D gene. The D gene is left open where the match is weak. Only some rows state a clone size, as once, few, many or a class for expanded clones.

CDR3: CASRSGAGVTYEQYF
DNA: TGCGCCAGCCGGAGTGGGGCAGGGGTTACCTACGAGCAGTACTTC
J: TRBJ2-7
size: .
V: TRBV10-2
D: .

CDR3: CATTRGNSPLHF
DNA: TGTGCCACCACCAGGGGTAATTCACCCCTCCACTTT
J: TRBJ1-6
size: .
V: TRBV12-3/TRBV12-4
D: .

CDR3: CASSLEQVLAKNIQYF
DNA: TGTGCCAGCAGCTTAGAGCAGGTCCTAGCCAAAAACATTCAGTACTTC
J: TRBJ2-4
size: .
V: TRBV7-2
D: .

CDR3: CSVGRAANTGELFF
DNA: TGCAGCGTCGGCCGCGCTGCGAACACCGGGGAGCTGTTTTTT
J: TRBJ2-2
size: few
V: TRBV29-1
D: .

CDR3: CASTGSLTYNEQFF
DNA: TGCGCCAGCACCGGGAGTCTCACCTACAATGAGCAGTTCTTC
J: TRBJ2-1
size: few
V: TRBV10-2
D: .

CDR3: CATQNGGTEAFF
DNA: TGTGCCACCCAGAATGGGGGCACTGAAGCTTTCTTT
J: TRBJ1-1
size: many
V: TRBV6-5
D: .

CDR3: CAWSVGMISSGNTIYF
DNA: TGTGCCTGGAGTGTTGGGATGATAAGCTCTGGAAACACCATATATTTT
J: TRBJ1-3
size: .
V: TRBV30
D: .

CDR3: CASSPYRGSGNTIYF
DNA: TGTGCCAGCAGCCCCTATCGGGGCTCTGGAAACACCATATATTTT
J: TRBJ1-3
size: few
V: TRBV7-2
D: .

CDR3: CASSSRAGGAYNEQFF
DNA: TGTGCCAGCAGCTCCCGGGCGGGAGGGGCCTACAATGAGCAGTTCTTC
J: TRBJ2-1
size: few
V: TRBV7-3
D: TRBD2

CDR3: CASSLQVALADTQYF
DNA: TGTGCCAGCAGCTTACAAGTGGCCCTCGCAGATACGCAGTATTTT
J: TRBJ2-3
size: few
V: TRBV7-2
D: .

CDR3: CSARAGAGDQPQHF
DNA: TGCAGTGCTAGGGCAGGGGCAGGGGATCAGCCCCAGCATTTT
J: TRBJ1-5
size: .
V: TRBV20-1
D: .

CDR3: CASSLGPTSTGELFF
DNA: TGTGCCAGCAGCTTGGGACCGACTTCTACCGGGGAGCTGTTTTTT
J: TRBJ2-2
size: few
V: TRBV5-5
D: .

CDR3: CASSRTLGGPKQETQYF
DNA: TGTGCCAGCAGCCGGACCCTTGGGGGGCCAAAACAAGAGACCCAGTACTTC
J: TRBJ2-5
size: few
V: TRBV7-2
D: .

CDR3: CASSGLAHDTDTQYF
DNA: TGTGCCAGCAGTGGACTAGCCCACGACACAGATACGCAGTATTTT
J: TRBJ2-3
size: .
V: TRBV12-3/TRBV12-4
D: TRBD2

CDR3: CASSPGRADTQYF
DNA: TGCGCCAGCAGCCCCGGCCGGGCAGATACGCAGTATTTT
J: TRBJ2-3
size: many
V: TRBV5-1
D: .

CDR3: CASSSETLAGVNQETQYF
DNA: TGTGCCAGCAGCTCAGAAACTCTAGCGGGAGTTAATCAAGAGACCCAGTACTTC
J: TRBJ2-5
size: few
V: TRBV11-2
D: TRBD2

CDR3: CASSPSSAYSYEQYF
DNA: TGTGCCAGCAGCCCCTCTAGCGCCTACTCCTACGAGCAGTACTTC
J: TRBJ2-7
size: .
V: TRBV7-2
D: .

CDR3: CARSNTGQGVEGYTF
DNA: TGTGCCAGGAGCAATACGGGACAGGGGGTGGAAGGCTACACCTTC
J: TRBJ1-2
size: many
V: TRBV2
D: TRBD1

CDR3: CASLLGGGLANTDTQYF
DNA: TGTGCCAGCCTCTTGGGCGGAGGACTAGCGAACACAGATACGCAGTATTTT
J: TRBJ2-3
size: few
V: TRBV12-3/TRBV12-4
D: TRBD2

CDR3: CASSYEGTGVSGANVLTF
DNA: TGTGCCAGCAGTTACGAGGGGACAGGAGTATCTGGGGCCAACGTCCTGACTTTC
J: TRBJ2-6
size: .
V: TRBV6-2/TRBV6-3
D: TRBD1

CDR3: CASSSPGLAGIEQYF
DNA: TGTGCCAGCAGCTCACCGGGACTAGCGGGAATTGAGCAGTACTTC
J: TRBJ2-7
size: .
V: TRBV7-9
D: TRBD2

CDR3: CSITQGGVNTGELFF
DNA: TGCAGCATCACCCAGGGCGGGGTGAACACCGGGGAGCTGTTTTTT
J: TRBJ2-2
size: .
V: TRBV29-1
D: .

CDR3: CASTLQAGSRNEQFF
DNA: TGCGCCAGCACCTTGCAAGCGGGAAGTAGAAATGAGCAGTTCTTC
J: TRBJ2-1
size: .
V: TRBV5-1
D: TRBD2

CDR3: CSARAETLTAQYF
DNA: TGCAGTGCTAGAGCCGAGACCCTAACGGCGCAGTATTTT
J: TRBJ2-3
size: .
V: TRBV20-1
D: .

CDR3: CSAKQRPYGYTF
DNA: TGCAGTGCTAAGCAGCGACCTTATGGCTACACCTTC
J: TRBJ1-2
size: .
V: TRBV20-1
D: .

CDR3: CASSLHLEEGVSQETQYF
DNA: TGTGCCAGCAGCTTACACCTTGAGGAGGGGGTGTCCCAAGAGACCCAGTACTTC
J: TRBJ2-5
size: few
V: TRBV11-2
D: .

CDR3: CASSLRTVTSYNEQFF
DNA: TGTGCCAGCAGTTTGAGGACAGTGACCTCCTACAATGAGCAGTTCTTC
J: TRBJ2-1
size: .
V: TRBV27
D: .

CDR3: CASSFSSGARGYTF
DNA: TGTGCCAGCAGTTTCTCATCGGGGGCGCGGGGCTACACCTTC
J: TRBJ1-2
size: few
V: TRBV12-3/TRBV12-4
D: .

CDR3: CASSQDAWVGGNEQFF
DNA: TGCGCCAGCAGCCAAGATGCGTGGGTGGGGGGCAATGAGCAGTTCTTC
J: TRBJ2-1
size: .
V: TRBV4-3
D: .

CDR3: CASIPGSAYEQYF
DNA: TGTGCCAGCATACCGGGATCTGCCTACGAGCAGTACTTC
J: TRBJ2-7
size: .
V: TRBV7-2
D: .

CDR3: CASSPVRSDTGELFF
DNA: TGTGCCAGCAGCCCCGTCAGGAGTGACACCGGGGAGCTGTTTTTT
J: TRBJ2-2
size: .
V: TRBV9
D: .

CDR3: CSASPAGGLVRAFF
DNA: TGCAGTGCTAGCCCAGCGGGAGGACTCGTACGGGCGTTCTTC
J: TRBJ2-1
size: .
V: TRBV20-1
D: TRBD2

CDR3: CAWSGLAPSSYNEQFF
DNA: TGTGCCTGGAGTGGACTAGCGCCAAGCTCCTACAATGAGCAGTTCTTC
J: TRBJ2-1
size: few
V: TRBV30
D: TRBD2

CDR3: CASSITGGWDGYTF
DNA: TGCGCCAGCAGCATAACAGGGGGCTGGGATGGCTACACCTTC
J: TRBJ1-2
size: .
V: TRBV5-1
D: TRBD1

CDR3: CSARIGEGNTYNEQFF
DNA: TGCAGTGCTAGAATTGGGGAGGGCAATACCTACAATGAGCAGTTCTTC
J: TRBJ2-1
size: few
V: TRBV20-1
D: TRBD2

CDR3: CSAFQPGTAAFF
DNA: TGCAGTGCTTTTCAGCCCGGGACAGCCGCTTTCTTT
J: TRBJ1-1
size: .
V: TRBV20-1
D: TRBD1

CDR3: CASSPRTSGNEQFF
DNA: TGTGCCAGCAGTCCCCGGACTAGCGGCAATGAGCAGTTCTTC
J: TRBJ2-1
size: many
V: TRBV6-2/TRBV6-3
D: TRBD2

CDR3: CAISEISGRTDTQYF
DNA: TGTGCCATCAGTGAAATTAGCGGGAGAACAGATACGCAGTATTTT
J: TRBJ2-3
size: few
V: TRBV10-3
D: TRBD2

CDR3: CSASNQRQVIVQYF
DNA: TGCAGTGCATCCAACCAGAGACAGGTCATAGTGCAGTACTTC
J: TRBJ2-7
size: many
V: TRBV20-1
D: .

CDR3: CAISELVRGISGANVLTF
DNA: TGTGCCATCAGTGAATTGGTCAGGGGAATCTCTGGGGCCAACGTCCTGACTTTC
J: TRBJ2-6
size: few
V: TRBV10-3
D: .

CDR3: CASTPEVGVGGYTF
DNA: TGTGCCAGCACCCCCGAGGTGGGGGTCGGTGGCTACACCTTC
J: TRBJ1-2
size: .
V: TRBV6-1
D: .